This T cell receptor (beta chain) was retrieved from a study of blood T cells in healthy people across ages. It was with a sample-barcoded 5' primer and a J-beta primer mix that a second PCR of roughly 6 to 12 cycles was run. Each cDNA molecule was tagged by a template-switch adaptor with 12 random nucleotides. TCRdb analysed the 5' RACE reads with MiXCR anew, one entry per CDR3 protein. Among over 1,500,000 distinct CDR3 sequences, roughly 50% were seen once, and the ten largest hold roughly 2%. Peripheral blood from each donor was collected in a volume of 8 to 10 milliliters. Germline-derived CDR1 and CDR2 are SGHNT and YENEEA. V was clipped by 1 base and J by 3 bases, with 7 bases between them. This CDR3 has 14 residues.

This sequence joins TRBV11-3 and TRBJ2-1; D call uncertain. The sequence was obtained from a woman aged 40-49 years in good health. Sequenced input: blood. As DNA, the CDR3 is TGTGCCAGCAGCTTAGTCCCACTCTACAATGAGCAGTTCTTC. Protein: CASSLVPLYNEQFF. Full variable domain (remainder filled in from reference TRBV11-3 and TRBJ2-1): EAGVVQSPRYKIIEKKQPVAFWCNPISGHNTLYWYLQNLGQGPELLIRYENEEAVDDSQLPKDRFSAERLKGVDSTLKIQPAELGDSAVYLCASSLVPLYNEQFFGPGTRLTVL.